This TCR beta chain was obtained from a study of CD8 T cell repertoires and HIV-1 epitope variants. About the study: Each of Twenty-five Gag and Nef epitope peptides stimulated a separate culture.

The method was immunoSEQ multiplex PCR; TCRdb's version includes in-frame clones alone and lacks a portion of them. The repertoire includes over 5,000 clones, 66% of them detected once, and 35% to 55% sits in the top ten. Points on this clone: The antigen is not known.

This receptor was identified in a male donor with HIV. Sample: cultured CD8+ T cells derived from PBMCs.

CDR3 sequence (DNA): TGTGCCAGCAGTTTATATGCGCTCCTCGGGCGGGGGGATTTAGATACGCAGTATTTT. This gives the protein CASSLYALLGRGDLDTQYF. The chain recombines TRBV27 with TRBJ2-3, with 8 bases identical to TRBD2. The CDR3 runs 19 residues. The germline V gene has CDR1 MNHEY and CDR2 SMNVEV (reference sequence). With 1 base clipped from V and 5 bases from J, the junction kept 17 bases outside the gene matches.